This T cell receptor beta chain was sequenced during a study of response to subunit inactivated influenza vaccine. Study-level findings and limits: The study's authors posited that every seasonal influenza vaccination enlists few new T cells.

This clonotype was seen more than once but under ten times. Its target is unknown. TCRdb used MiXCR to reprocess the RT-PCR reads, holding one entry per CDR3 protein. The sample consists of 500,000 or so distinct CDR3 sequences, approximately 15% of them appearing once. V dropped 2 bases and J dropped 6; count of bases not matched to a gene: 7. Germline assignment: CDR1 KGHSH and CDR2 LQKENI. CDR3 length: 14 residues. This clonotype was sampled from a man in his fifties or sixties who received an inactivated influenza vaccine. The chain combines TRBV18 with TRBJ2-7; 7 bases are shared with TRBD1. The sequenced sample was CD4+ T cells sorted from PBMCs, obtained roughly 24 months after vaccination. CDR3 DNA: TGTGCCAGCTCACCAACGACAGGGTTTTCCGAGCAGTACTTC. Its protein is CASSPTTGFSEQYF.